This TCR beta chain was observed in a study of T cell responses to AZD1222 COVID-19 vaccine. The repertoire was sequenced with immunoSEQ multiplex PCR; TCRdb's copy has only in-frame clones and lacks some. The sample has tens of thousands of clones; about 91% are singletons. A word on this clone: Its antigen is not known.

General study points: Unmutated variant regions are reportedly targeted by nearly half of spike-specific TCRs. Two AZD1222 administrations were followed by greater Spike-specific TCR breadth and depth.

The CDR3 is 17 amino acids. Germline V gives CDR1 SGHNT, CDR2 YYREEE (reference sequence). V shed 4 bases, J shed 5 bases, and the junction held 13 bases outside the gene matches. This sequence was found in an adult who received the MenACWY meningococcal vaccine as a control. Sequenced material: peripheral blood, taken 28 days after the second dose of the MenACWY control vaccine. V gene TRBV5-4 combines with J gene TRBJ2-2; 8 bases map to TRBD1. The CDR3 loop is CASSPTGAPLRTGELFF. In nucleotides, the CDR3 is TGTGCCAGCAGCCCGACAGGGGCCCCTCTGAGGACCGGGGAGCTGTTTTTT.